The sequence of this T cell receptor (beta chain) was determined in a study of blood T cell repertoires in COVID-19. Study-wide context: Acute and convalescent COVID-19 specimens originated in the United States, Italy and Spain. Sources were T cells, B-cell-depleted T cells, or PBMCs; the material itself was cDNA or gDNA.

CDR1 and CDR2 (germline): MNHEY, SMNVEV (reference sequence). There are 14 residues in the CDR3. Trimming removed 5 bases at V and 5 bases at J, with 15 bases between. Per the study methods: Counts of nucleated cells, estimated from reference gene primer amplification, were obtained. TCRdb's table, derived via immunoSEQ multiplex PCR, lists solely in-frame clones and lacks some. D and trimming come from the DNA, and the V and J calls and clone size come from that table. The data contain approximately 96,000 clones, approximately 91% of them singletons. Sequencing used peripheral blood. V usage is TRBV27 and J usage is TRBJ1-1; no clear D gene. The clonotype originates from a woman of 80 years or more with acute or convalescent COVID-19. This chain's CDR3 is CASSLNPLLTEAFF. The CDR3 nucleotides are TGTGCCAGCAGTCTTAACCCCCTATTAACTGAAGCTTTCTTT.